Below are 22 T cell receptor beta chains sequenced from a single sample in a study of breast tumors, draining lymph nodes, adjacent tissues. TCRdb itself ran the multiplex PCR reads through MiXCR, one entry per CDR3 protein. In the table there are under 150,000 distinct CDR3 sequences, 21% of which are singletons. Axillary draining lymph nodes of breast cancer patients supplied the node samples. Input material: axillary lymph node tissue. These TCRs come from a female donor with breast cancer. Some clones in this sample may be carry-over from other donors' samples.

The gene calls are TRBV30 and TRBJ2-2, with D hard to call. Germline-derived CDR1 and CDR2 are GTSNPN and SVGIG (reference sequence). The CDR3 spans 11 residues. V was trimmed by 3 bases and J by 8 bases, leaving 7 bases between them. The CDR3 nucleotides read TGTGCCTGGAGGGGTACGGGGGAGCTGTTTTTT. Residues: CAWRGTGELFF.

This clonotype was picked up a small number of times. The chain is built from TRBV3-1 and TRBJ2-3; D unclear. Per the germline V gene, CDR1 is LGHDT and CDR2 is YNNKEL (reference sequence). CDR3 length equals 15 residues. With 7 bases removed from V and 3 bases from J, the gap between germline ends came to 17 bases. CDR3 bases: TGTGCCAGCAACCGCGGCAGACTGCAGACAGATACGCAGTATTTT. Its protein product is CASNRGRLQTDTQYF.

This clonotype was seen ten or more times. CDR3 in DNA: TGCGCCAGCAGCTTGGCCGGGACTAGCGCCTACGAGCAGTACTTC. The encoded protein is CASSLAGTSAYEQYF. V usage is TRBV5-1 and J usage is TRBJ2-7; 10 bases fit TRBD2. CDR3 length: 15 amino acids. In germline, CDR1 is SGHRS, CDR2 YFSETQ. J lost 2 bases, V lost 0 bases, and 2 bases had no gene match.

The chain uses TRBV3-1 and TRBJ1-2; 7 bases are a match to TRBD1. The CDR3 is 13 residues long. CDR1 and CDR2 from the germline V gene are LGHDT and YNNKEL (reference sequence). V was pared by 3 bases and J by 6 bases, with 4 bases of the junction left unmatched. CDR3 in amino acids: CASSHRDSNGYTF. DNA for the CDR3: TGTGCCAGCAGCCACCGGGACAGTAATGGCTACACCTTC.

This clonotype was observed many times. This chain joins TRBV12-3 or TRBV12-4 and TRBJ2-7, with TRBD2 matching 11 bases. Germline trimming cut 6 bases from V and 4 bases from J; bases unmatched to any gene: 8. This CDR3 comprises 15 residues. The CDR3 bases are TGTGCCAGCAGCCTTAGCGGGAGGGCCGCATACGAGCAGTACTTC. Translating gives CASSLSGRAAYEQYF.

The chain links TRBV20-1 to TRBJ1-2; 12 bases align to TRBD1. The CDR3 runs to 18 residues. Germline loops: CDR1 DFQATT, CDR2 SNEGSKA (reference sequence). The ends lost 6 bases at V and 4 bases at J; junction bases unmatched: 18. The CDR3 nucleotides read TGCAGTGCCCGGGAACCCGGGACAGGGGGCTCGCCAAGCTATGGCTACACCTTC. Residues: CSAREPGTGGSPSYGYTF.

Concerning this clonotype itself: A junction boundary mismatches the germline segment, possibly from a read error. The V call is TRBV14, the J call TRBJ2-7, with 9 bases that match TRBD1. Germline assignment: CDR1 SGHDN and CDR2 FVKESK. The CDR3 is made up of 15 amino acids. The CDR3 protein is CASSRGTGRTYEQYF. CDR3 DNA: TGCGCCAGCAGCCGCGGGACAGGGAGAACCTACGAGCAGTACTTC.

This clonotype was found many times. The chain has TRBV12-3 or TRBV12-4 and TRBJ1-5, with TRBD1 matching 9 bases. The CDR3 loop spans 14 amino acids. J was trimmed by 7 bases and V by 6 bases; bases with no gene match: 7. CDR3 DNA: TGTGCCAGCAGGGAACAGGGGGCCGGGCAGCCCCAGCATTTT. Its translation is CASREQGAGQPQHF.

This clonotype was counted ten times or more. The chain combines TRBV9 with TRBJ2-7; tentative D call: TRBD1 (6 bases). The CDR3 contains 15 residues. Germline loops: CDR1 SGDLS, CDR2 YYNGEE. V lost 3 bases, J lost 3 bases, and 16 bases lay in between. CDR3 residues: CASSEGWTANYEQYF. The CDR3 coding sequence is TGTGCCAGCAGCGAGGGGTGGACAGCGAACTACGAGCAGTACTTC.

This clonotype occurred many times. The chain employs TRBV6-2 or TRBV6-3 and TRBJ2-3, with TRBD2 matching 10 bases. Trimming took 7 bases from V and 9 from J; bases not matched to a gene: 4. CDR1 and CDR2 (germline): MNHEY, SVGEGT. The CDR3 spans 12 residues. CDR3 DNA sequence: TGTGCCAGCACCGGACTAGCGGCCACGCAGTATTTT. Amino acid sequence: CASTGLAATQYF.

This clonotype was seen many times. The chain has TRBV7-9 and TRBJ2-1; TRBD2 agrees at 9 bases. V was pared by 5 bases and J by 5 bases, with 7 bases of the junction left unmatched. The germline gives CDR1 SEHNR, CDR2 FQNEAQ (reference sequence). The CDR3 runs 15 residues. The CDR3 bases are TGTGCCAGCAGCCCAATAGCGGGGGTACACAATGAGCAGTTCTTC. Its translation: CASSPIAGVHNEQFF.

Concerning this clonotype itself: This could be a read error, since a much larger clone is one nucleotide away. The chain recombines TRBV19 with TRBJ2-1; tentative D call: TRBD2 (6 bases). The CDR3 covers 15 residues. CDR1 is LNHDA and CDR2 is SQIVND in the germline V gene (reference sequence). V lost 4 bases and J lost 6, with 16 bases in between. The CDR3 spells CASSTVRRGSNEQFF. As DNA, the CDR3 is TGTGCCAGTAGTACAGTTCGGCGGGGTTCCAATGAGCAGTTCTTC.

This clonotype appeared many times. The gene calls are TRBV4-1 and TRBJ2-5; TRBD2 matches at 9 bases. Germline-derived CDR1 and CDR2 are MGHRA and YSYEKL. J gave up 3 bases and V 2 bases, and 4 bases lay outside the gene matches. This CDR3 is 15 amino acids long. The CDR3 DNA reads TGCGCCAGCAGCCAAACGACTAGCGGAAAAGAGACCCAGTACTTC. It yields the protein CASSQTTSGKETQYF.

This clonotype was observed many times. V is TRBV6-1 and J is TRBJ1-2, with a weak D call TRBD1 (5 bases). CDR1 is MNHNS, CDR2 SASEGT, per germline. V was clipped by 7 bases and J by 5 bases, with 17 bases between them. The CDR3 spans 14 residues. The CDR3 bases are TGTGCCAGCAACTTACAGGTATCGGGGTATGGCTACACCTTC. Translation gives CASNLQVSGYGYTF.

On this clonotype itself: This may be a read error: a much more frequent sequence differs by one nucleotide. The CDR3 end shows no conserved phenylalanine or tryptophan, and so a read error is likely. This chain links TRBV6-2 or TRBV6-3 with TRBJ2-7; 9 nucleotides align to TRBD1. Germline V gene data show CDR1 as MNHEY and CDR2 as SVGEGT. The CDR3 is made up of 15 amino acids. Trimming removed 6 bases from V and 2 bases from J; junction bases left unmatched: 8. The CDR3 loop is CASSQPGTGTYEQYL. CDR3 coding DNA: TGTGCCAGCAGCCAACCCGGGACAGGGACCTACGAGCAGTACCTC.

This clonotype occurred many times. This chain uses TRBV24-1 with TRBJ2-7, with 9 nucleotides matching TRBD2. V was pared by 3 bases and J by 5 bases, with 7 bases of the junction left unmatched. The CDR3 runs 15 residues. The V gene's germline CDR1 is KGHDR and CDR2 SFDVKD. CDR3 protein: CATSDKRREGNEQYF. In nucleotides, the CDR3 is TGTGCCACCAGTGATAAACGGCGGGAGGGGAACGAGCAGTACTTC.

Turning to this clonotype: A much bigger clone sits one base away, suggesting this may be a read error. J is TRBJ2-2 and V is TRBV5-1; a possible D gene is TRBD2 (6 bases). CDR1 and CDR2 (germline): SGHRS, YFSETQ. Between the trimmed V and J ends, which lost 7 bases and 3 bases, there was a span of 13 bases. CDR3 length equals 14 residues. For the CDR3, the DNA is TGCGCCAGCGGACCGGGAGAAGACACCGGGGAGCTGTTTTTT. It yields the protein CASGPGEDTGELFF.

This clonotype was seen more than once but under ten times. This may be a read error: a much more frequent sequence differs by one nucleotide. In DNA, the CDR3 is TGTGCCAGCAGCTTAGGTTCTAGCGGGGTCTACGAGCAGTACTTC. Amino acids: CASSLGSSGVYEQYF. The V call is TRBV11-2, the J call TRBJ2-7; TRBD2 agrees at 9 bases. Germline trimming cut 1 base from V and 3 bases from J; bases unmatched to any gene: 4. The CDR3 is 15 residues long. In germline, CDR1 is SGHAT, CDR2 FQNNGV.

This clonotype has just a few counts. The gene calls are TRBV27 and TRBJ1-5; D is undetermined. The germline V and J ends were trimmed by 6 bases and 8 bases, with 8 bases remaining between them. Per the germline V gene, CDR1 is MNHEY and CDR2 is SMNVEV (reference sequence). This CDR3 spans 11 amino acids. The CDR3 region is CASSWLKPQHF. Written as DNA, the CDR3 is TGTGCCAGCAGCTGGTTGAAGCCCCAGCATTTT.

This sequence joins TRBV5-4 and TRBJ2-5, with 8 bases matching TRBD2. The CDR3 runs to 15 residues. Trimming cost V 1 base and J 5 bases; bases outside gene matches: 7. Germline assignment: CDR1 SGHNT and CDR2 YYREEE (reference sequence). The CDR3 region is CASSLPTGGGETQYF. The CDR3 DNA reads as TGTGCCAGCAGCTTGCCCACGGGAGGGGGGGAGACCCAGTACTTC.

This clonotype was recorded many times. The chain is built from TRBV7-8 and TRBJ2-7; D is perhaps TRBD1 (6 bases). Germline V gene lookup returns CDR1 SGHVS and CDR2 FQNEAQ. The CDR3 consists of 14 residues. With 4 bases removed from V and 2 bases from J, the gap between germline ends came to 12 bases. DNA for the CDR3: TGTGCCAGCAGCTATCGGACAGCCCCCTACGAGCAGTACTTC. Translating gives CASSYRTAPYEQYF.

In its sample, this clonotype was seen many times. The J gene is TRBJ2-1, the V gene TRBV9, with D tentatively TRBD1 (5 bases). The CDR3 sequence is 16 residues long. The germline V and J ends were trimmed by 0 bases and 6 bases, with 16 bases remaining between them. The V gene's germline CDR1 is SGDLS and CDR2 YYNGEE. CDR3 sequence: CASSVDVVGQINEQFF. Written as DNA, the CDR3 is TGTGCCAGCAGCGTAGACGTTGTGGGGCAGATCAATGAGCAGTTCTTC. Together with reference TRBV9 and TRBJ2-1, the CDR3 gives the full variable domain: DSGVTQTPKHLITATGQRVTLRCSPRSGDLSVYWYQQSLDQGLQFLIQYYNGEERAKGNILERFSAQQFPDLHSELNLSSLELGDSALYFCASSVDVVGQINEQFFGPGTRLTVL.